This TCR beta chain was retrieved from a study of post-analysis software for immune sequencing data (dated by TCRdb to between 2014 and 2016). Describing the broader study: Recorded disease courses included relapsing-remitting, secondary progressive and progressive-relapsing multiple sclerosis, with some patients lacking subtype annotation. The patient repertoires were set against about 10 previously published healthy control repertoires from donors whose ages ranged from roughly 6 to 27 years. A subset of samples was prepared in parallel using single-end sample barcoding, then pooled and co-amplified after Illumina adapter ligation.

This clonotype came up a few times. The antigen it binds to is not known. Per-base qualities were not stored, and no clone one base away is much larger. The paper's findings and limits, for the study overall: Direct clustering with F measure showed strong co-clustering of samples prepared in the same batch, prompting a batch-effect correction. Patients showed significantly higher frequencies than controls for a handful of TRBV segments, among them TRBV5-6, TRBV5-1 and TRBV20-1. The multiple sclerosis patient group was slightly younger than the control group. Compared with controls, multiple sclerosis patients had significantly lower normalized Chao1 diversity, a finding suggesting substantial peripheral T-cell clonal expansion.

To demonstrate the VDJtools post-analysis software, TCR beta repertoires were profiled from the peripheral blood of 10 to 15 young patients with multiple sclerosis. The multiple sclerosis patients were children and adolescents between roughly 6 and 16 years of age. The library was prepared using PCR. TCRdb names Illumina HiSeq 2500 as the instrument used. To reduce PCR and sequencing biases, unique molecular identifiers were built into the TCR beta cDNA libraries. Some 500,000 cDNA molecules were obtained for every 1 to 10 million input T cells, so each molecule roughly corresponded to one T cell. The same protocol used for the earlier healthy control dataset was applied to prepare and sequence the patient libraries. Samples belonging to the same batch were prepared together, multiplexed and sequenced on a shared HiSeq lane. On the authors' methods: Raw barcoded reads were processed with MIGEC, and single-read molecular identifier groups were discarded before consensus assembly and CDR3 extraction. Clonotype tables were post-analysed with VDJtools, normalizing diversity by down-sampling all datasets to the smallest sample size. Repertoire overlap clustering matched CDR3 amino acid but not nucleotide sequences to correct batch-related cross-sample contamination. The raw public reads went through TCRdb reprocessing: fastp at Q25, MiXCR clone calling, in-frame beta chains kept. Entries that share a CDR3 protein sequence are merged under the most common genes and DNA. TCRdb, not the original authors, processed these V and J calls. This sample gives about 540,000 distinct CDR3 sequences in total; around 36% of them show up just once. The ten biggest clones cover 5% to 6% of the sample.

CDR1 and CDR2 were assigned from the germline V gene as SGHRS and YFSETQ. The CDR3 spans 14 residues, from the cysteine through the phenylalanine. Of the read, only the CDR3 DNA is kept; its 42 bases are in frame from base 1. V is cut by 7 bases and J by 4 bases, and the space between the germline ends is 15 bases. Sample: blood. This TCR derives from a girl younger than 18 with multiple sclerosis. The V and J segments used are TRBV5-1 and TRBJ2-1; no D gene can be assigned with confidence. In nucleotides, the sequence is TGCGCCAGCGGAGCCTTGGTTGGATACAATGAGCAGTTCTTC. This codes for CASGALVGYNEQFF.